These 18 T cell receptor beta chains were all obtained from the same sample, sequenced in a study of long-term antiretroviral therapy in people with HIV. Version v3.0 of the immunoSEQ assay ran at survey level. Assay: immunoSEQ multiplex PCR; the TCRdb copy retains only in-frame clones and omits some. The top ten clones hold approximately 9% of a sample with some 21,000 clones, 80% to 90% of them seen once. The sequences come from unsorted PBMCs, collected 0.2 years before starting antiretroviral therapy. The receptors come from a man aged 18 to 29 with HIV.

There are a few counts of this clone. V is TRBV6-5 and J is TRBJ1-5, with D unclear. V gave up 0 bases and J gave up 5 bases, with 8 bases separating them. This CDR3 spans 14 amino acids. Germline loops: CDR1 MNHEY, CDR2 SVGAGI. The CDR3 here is CASSYSTADQPQHF. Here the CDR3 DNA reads TGTGCCAGCAGTTACTCGACCGCGGATCAGCCCCAGCATTTT.

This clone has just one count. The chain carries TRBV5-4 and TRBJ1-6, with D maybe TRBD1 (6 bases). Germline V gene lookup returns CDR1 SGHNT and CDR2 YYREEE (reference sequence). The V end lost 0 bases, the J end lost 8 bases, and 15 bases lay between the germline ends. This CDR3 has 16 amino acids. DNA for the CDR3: TGTGCCAGCAGCTTGGAACCGGACAGCTCCTATTCACCCCTCCACTTT. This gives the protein CASSLEPDSSYSPLHF.

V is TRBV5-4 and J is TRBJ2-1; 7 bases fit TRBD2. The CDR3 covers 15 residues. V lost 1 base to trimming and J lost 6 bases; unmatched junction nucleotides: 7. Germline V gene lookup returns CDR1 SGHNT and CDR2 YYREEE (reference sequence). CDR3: CASSLLREAVNEQFF. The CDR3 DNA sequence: TGTGCCAGCAGCTTGCTCCGGGAGGCGGTCAATGAGCAGTTCTTC.

CDR3 coding DNA: TGCGCCAGCAGCCAAGACATCGACGACTATGGCTACACCTTC. Translated, it gives CASSQDIDDYGYTF. This chain uses TRBV4-3 with TRBJ1-2; D remains ambiguous. Germline V gene lookup returns CDR1 LGHNA and CDR2 YSLEER. CDR3 length equals 14 residues. V was trimmed by 0 bases and J by 3 bases, leaving 8 bases between them.

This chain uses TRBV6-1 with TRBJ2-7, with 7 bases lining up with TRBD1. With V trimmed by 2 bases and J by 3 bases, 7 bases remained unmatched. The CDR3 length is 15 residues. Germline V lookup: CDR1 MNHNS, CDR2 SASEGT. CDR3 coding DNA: TGTGCCAGCAGTGAATTAAACACAGGGGTCTACGAGCAGTACTTC. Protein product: CASSELNTGVYEQYF.

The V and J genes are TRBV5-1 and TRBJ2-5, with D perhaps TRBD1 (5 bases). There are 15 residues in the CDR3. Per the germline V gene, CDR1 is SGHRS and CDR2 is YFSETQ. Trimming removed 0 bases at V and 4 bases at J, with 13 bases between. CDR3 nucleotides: TGCGCCAGCAGCTTGGTAGGGGTTTACACAGAGACCCAGTACTTC. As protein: CASSLVGVYTETQYF.

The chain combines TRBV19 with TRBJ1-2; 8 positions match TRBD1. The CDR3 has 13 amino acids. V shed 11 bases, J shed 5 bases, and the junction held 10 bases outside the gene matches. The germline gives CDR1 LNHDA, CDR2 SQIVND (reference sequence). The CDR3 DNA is TGTGCCGGAAACTGGGACAGGCCATATGGCTACACCTTC. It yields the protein CAGNWDRPYGYTF.

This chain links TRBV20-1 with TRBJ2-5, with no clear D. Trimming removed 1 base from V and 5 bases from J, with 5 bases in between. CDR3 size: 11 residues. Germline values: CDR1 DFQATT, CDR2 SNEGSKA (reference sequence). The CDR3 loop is CSARGEETQYF. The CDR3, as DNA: TGCAGTGCTAGAGGAGAGGAGACCCAGTACTTC.

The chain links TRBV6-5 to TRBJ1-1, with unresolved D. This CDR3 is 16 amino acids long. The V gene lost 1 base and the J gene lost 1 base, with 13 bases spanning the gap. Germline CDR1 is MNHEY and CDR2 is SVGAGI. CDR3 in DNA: TGTGCCAGCAGTTACTATGCCCACTCCCCGAACACTGAAGCTTTCTTT. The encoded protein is CASSYYAHSPNTEAFF.

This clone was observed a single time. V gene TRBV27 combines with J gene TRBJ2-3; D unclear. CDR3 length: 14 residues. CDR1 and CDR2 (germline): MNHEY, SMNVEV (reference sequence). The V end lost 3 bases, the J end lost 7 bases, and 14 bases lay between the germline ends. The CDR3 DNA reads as TGTGCCAGCAGTTTCTACGTGCACGACAATACGCAGTATTTT. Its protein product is CASSFYVHDNTQYF.

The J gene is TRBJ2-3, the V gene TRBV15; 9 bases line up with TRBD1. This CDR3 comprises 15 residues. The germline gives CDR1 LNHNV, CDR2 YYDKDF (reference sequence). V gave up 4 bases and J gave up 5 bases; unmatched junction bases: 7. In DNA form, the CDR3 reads TGTGCCACCAGCAAAACAGGGGGCCAGGGAGATACGCAGTATTTT. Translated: CATSKTGGQGDTQYF. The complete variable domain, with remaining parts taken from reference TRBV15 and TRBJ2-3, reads DAMVIQNPRYQVTQFGKPVTLSCSQTLNHNVMYWYQQKSSQAPKLLFHYYDKDFNNEADTPDNFQSRRPNTSFCFLDIRSPGLGDTAMYLCATSKTGGQGDTQYFGPGTRLTVL.

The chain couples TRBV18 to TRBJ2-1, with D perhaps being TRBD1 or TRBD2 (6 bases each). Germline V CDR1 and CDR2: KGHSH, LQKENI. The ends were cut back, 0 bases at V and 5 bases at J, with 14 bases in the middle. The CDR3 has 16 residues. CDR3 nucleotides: TGTGCCAGCTCACCACCAGGGGGACTCACCGACAATGAGCAGTTCTTC. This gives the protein CASSPPGGLTDNEQFF.

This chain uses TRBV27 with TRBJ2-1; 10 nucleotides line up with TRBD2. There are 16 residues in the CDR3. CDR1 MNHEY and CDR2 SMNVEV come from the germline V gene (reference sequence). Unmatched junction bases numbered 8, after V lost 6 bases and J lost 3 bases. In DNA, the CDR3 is TGTGCCAGCAGCTCCCCTAGCGGGAGTTTCTACAATGAGCAGTTCTTC. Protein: CASSSPSGSFYNEQFF.

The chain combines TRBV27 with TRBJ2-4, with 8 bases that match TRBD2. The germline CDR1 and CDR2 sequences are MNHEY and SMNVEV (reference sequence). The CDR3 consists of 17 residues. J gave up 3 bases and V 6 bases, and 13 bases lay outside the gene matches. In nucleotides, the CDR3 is TGTGCCAGCAGCCCATTCTTCTTCCGGGAGGGCAAAAACATTCAGTACTTC. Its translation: CASSPFFFREGKNIQYF.

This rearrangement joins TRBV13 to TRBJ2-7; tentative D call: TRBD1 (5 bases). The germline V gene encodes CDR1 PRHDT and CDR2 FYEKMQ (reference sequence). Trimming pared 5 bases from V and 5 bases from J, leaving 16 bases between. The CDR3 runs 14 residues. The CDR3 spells CASSPRERAHEQYF. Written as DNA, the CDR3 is TGTGCCAGCAGCCCCAGGGAAAGGGCCCACGAGCAGTACTTC.

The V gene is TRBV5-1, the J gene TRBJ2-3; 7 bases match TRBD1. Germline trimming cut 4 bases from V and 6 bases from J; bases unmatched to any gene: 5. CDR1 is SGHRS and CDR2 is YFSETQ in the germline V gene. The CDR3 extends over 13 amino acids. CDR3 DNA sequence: TGCGCCAGCAGCGTAACGACAGGGGATACGCAGTATTTT. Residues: CASSVTTGDTQYF.

This CDR3 is CASRRNRDRGFEAFF. DNA for the CDR3: TGTGCCAGCAGAAGAAACCGGGACAGGGGGTTTGAAGCTTTCTTT. The gene calls are TRBV6-5 and TRBJ1-1, with 11 bases aligning to TRBD1. In germline, CDR1 is MNHEY, CDR2 SVGAGI. This CDR3 comprises 15 residues. The J segment lost 7 bases and the V segment lost 6 bases, leaving 10 bases of the junction unmatched.

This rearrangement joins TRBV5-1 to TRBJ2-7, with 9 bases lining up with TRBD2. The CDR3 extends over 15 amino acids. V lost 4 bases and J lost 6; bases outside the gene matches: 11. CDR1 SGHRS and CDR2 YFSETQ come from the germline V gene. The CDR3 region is CASSPSGLAGPEQYF. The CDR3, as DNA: TGCGCCAGCAGCCCCAGTGGGCTAGCGGGACCCGAGCAGTACTTC.